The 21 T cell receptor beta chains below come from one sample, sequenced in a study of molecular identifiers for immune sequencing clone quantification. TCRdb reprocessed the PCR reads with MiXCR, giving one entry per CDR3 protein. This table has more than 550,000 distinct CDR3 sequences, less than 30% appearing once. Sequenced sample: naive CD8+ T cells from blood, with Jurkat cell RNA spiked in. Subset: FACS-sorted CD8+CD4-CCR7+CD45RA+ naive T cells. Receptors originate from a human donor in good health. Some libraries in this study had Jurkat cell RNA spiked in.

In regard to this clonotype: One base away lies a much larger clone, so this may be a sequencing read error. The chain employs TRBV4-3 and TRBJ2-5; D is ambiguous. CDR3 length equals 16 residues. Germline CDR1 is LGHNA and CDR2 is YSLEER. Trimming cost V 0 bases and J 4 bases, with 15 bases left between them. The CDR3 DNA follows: TGCGCCAGCAGCCAAGATCCACCACAGAGCCGAGAGACCCAGTACTTC. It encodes CASSQDPPQSRETQYF.

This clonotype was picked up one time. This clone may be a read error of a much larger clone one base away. The CDR3 nucleotides read TGTGCCTGGAGTGCGTTGGGTTACAATCAGCCCCAGCATTTT. Residues: CAWSALGYNQPQHF. This chain joins TRBV30 and TRBJ1-5; D ambiguous. This CDR3 has 14 residues. From germline, CDR1 is GTSNPN and CDR2 SVGIG (reference sequence). The germline V and J ends were trimmed by 1 base and 3 bases, with 10 bases remaining between them.

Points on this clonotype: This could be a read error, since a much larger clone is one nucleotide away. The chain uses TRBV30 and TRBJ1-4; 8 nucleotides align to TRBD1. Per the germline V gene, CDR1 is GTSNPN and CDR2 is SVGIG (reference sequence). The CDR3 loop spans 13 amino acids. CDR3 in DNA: TGTGCCTGGAGGACCACAGGGGGTGAAGAACTGTTTTTT. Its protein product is CAWRTTGGEELFF.

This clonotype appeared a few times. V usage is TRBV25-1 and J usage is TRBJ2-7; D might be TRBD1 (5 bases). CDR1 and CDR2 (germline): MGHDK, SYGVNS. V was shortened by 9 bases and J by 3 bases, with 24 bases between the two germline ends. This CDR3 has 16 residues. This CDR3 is CASRGRWAGSFYEQYF. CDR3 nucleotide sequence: TGTGCCAGTAGAGGCCGGTGGGCAGGGTCTTTCTACGAGCAGTACTTC.

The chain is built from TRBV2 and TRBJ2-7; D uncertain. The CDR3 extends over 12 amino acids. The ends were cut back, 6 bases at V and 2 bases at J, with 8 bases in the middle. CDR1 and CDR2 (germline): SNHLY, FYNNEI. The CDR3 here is CASSGYPYEQYF. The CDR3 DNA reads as TGTGCCAGCAGCGGGTACCCCTACGAGCAGTACTTC.

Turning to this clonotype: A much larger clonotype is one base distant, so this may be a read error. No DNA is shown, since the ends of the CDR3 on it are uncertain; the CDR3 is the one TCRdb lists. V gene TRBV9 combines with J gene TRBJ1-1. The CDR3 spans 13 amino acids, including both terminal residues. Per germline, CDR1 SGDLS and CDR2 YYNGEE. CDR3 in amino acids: CASSVGVGTEALF.

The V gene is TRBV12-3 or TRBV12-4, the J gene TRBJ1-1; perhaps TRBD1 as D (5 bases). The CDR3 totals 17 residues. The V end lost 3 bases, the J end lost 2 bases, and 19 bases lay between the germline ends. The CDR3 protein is CASSLGQGPILNTEAFF. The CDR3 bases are TGTGCCAGCAGTTTGGGGCAGGGTCCCATCCTCAACACTGAAGCTTTCTTT.

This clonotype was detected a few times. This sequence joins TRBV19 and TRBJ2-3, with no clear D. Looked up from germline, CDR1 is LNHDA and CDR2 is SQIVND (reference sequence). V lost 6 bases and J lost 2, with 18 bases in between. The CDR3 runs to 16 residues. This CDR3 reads CASSTRSVAFTDTQYF. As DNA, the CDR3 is TGTGCCAGTAGCACACGCTCAGTGGCCTTCACAGATACGCAGTATTTT.

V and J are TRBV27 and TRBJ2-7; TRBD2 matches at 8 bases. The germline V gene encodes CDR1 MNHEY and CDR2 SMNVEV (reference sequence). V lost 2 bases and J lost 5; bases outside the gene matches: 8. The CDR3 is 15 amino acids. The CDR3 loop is CASSLKRGRTHEQYF. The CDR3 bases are TGTGCCAGCAGTTTAAAGCGGGGGCGTACTCACGAGCAGTACTTC.

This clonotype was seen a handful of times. CDR3 loop: CASIPTSVGRGLTGELFF. The CDR3 DNA reads as TGTGCCAGCATCCCGACGAGTGTGGGCAGGGGGTTGACCGGGGAGCTGTTTTTT. The J gene is TRBJ2-2, the V gene TRBV28; TRBD1 agrees at 7 bases. The J segment lost 5 bases and the V segment lost 7 bases, leaving 19 bases of the junction unmatched. This CDR3 is 18 amino acids long. Germline CDR1 and CDR2: MDHEN and SYDVKM.

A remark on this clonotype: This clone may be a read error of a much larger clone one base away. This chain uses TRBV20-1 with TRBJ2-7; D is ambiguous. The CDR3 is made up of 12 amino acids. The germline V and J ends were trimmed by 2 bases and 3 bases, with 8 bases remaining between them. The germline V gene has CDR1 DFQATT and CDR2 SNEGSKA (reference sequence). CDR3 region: CSARNHSYEQYF. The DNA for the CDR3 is TGCAGTGCTAGAAATCACAGCTACGAGCAGTACTTC.

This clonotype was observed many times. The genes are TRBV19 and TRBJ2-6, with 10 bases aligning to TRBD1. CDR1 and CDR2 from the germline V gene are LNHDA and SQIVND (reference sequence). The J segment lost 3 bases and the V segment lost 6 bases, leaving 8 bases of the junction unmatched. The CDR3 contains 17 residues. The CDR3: CASRASTGGFGANVLTF. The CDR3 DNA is TGTGCCAGTAGAGCCTCGACAGGGGGCTTTGGGGCCAACGTCCTGACTTTC.

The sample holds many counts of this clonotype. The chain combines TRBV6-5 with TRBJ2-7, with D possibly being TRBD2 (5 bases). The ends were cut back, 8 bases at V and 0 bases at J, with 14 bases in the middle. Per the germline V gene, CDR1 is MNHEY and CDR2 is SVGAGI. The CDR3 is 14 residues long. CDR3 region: CASRPGGDSYEQYF. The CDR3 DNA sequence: TGTGCCAGCCGTCCTGGAGGAGACTCCTACGAGCAGTACTTC.

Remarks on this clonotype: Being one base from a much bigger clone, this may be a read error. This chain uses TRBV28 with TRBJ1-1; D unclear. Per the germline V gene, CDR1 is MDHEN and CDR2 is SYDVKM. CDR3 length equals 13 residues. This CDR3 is CASSLNGNAEAFF. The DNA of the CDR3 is TGTGCCAGCAGTTTGAACGGGAACGCTGAAGCTTTCTTT. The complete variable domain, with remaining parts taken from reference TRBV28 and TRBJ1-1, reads DVKVTQSSRYLVKRTGEKVFLECVQDMDHENMFWYRQDPGLGLRLIYFSYDVKMKEKGDIPEGYSVSREKKERFSLILESASTNQTSMYLCASSLNGNAEAFFGQGTRLTVV.

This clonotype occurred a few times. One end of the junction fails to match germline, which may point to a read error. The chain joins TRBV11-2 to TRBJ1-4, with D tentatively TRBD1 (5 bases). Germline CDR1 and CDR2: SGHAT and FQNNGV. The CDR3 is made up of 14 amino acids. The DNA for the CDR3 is TGTGCCAGCAGCCCCCGGGGGGGGGGTGAAAAATTGTTTTTT. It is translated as CASSPRGGGEKLFF. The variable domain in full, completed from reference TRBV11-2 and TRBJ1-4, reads EAGVAQSPRYKIIEKRQSVAFWCNPISGHATLYWYQQILGQGPKLLIQFQNNGVVDDSQLPKDRFSAERLKGVDSTLKIQPAKLEDSAVYLCASSPRGGGEKLFFGSGTQLSVL.

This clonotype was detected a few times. CDR3 DNA sequence: TGTGCCAGCAGCTTGATGGACAGGGGGTTCCACGAGCAGTACTTC. Translation: CASSLMDRGFHEQYF. The chain uses TRBV5-4 and TRBJ2-7; TRBD1 aligns across 10 bases. V lost 1 base and J lost 5; bases outside the gene matches: 6. CDR1 is SGHNT, CDR2 YYREEE, per germline (reference sequence). CDR3 length: 15 amino acids.

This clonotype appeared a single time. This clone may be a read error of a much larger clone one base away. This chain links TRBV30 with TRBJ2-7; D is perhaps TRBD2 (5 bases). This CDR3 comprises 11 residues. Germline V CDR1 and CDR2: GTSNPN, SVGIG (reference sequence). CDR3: CARSPRGEQYF. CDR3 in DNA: TGTGCCCGGAGTCCCCGGGGTGAGCAGTACTTC. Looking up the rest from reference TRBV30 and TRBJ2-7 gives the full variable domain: SQTIHQWPATLVQPVGSPLSLECTVEGTSNPNLYWYRQAAGRGLQLLFYSVGIGQISSEVPQNLSASRPQDRQFILSSKKLLLSDSGFYLCARSPRGEQYFGPGTRLTVT.

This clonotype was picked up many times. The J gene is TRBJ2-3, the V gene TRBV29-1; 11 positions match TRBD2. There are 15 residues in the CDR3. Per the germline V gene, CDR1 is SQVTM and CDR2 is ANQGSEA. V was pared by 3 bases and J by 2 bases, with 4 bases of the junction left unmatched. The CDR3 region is CSVEASGGFTDTQYF. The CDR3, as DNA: TGCAGCGTTGAGGCTAGCGGGGGGTTCACAGATACGCAGTATTTT.

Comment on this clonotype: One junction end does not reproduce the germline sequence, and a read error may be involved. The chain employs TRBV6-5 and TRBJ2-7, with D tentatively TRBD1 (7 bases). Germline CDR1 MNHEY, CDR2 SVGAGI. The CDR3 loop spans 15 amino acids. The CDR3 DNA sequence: TGTGCCAGCAGTTACTATGGAGGGGGCACCTACGAGCAGCACTTC. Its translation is CASSYYGGGTYEQHF.

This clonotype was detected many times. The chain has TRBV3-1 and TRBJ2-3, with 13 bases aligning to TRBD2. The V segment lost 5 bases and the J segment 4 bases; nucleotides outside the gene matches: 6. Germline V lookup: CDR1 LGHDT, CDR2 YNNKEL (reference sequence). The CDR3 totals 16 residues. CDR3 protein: CASSERLAGGPDTQYF. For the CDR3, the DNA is TGTGCCAGCAGCGAAAGACTAGCGGGAGGACCAGATACGCAGTATTTT.

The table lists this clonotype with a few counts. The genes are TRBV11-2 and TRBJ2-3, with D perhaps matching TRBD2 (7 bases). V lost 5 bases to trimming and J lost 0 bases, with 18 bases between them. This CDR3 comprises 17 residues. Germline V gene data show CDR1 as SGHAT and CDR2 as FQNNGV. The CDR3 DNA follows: TGTGCCAGCAGCGGACTAGGGGACAAGTCTAGCACAGATACGCAGTATTTT. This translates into CASSGLGDKSSTDTQYF.